A single T cell receptor beta chain is shown here with its context. Antigen: not known. This sample was taken from a study of T cell responses to AZD1222 COVID-19 vaccine. This CDR3 contains 14 residues. Trimming left V 2 bases short and J 2 bases short, with 7 bases between. CDR1 MDHEN and CDR2 SYDVKM come from the germline V gene. Study observations and caveats: Possibly, clonal diversity was underestimated; donors were largely white British and included more females. Elevations in Spike-specific TCR breadth and depth followed administration of two AZD1222 doses.

Clones were read by immunoSEQ multiplex PCR, and TCRdb kept only the in-frame ones, dropping some. The sample lists some 84,000 clones; 80% to 90% were seen once. The V call is TRBV28, the J call TRBJ1-5, with D uncertain. The receptor was isolated from an adult who received the AZD1222 COVID-19 vaccine. The specimen comprised peripheral blood, sampled 28 days after the second AZD1222 dose. As DNA, the CDR3 is TGTGCCAGCAGTTTAGGTGGGGGCAATCAGCCCCAGCATTTT. Residues: CASSLGGGNQPQHF.